These 15 T cell receptor beta chains were sequenced from one sample in a study of response to subunit inactivated influenza vaccine. TCRdb independently ran MiXCR on the RT-PCR reads; one entry per CDR3 protein. The data hold more than 700,000 distinct CDR3 sequences, with around 20% observed a single time. This specimen was PBMCs from blood, taken roughly 5 days after vaccination. The receptors were gathered from a man in his fifties or sixties who received an inactivated influenza vaccine.

This sequence joins TRBV5-4 and TRBJ2-2; D remains unclear. This CDR3 region has 16 residues. V was cut by 1 base and J by 7 bases, with 17 bases left in between. Germline CDR1 SGHNT, CDR2 YYREEE (reference sequence). The CDR3 sequence: CASSLYSRKGNGELFF. CDR3 nucleotides: TGTGCCAGCAGCTTGTACTCCAGGAAAGGGAACGGGGAGCTGTTTTTT. Using reference TRBV5-4 and TRBJ2-2 for the parts outside the CDR3, the full variable domain is ETGVTQSPTHLIKTRGQQVTLRCSSQSGHNTVSWYQQALGQGPQFIFQYYREEENGRGNFPPRFSGLQFPNYSSELNVNALELDDSALYLCASSLYSRKGNGELFFGEGSRLTVL.

The rearrangement joins TRBV5-6 to TRBJ2-7; D may be TRBD2 (5 bases). There are 13 residues in the CDR3. CDR1 is SGHDT, CDR2 YYEEEE, per germline. Trimming shortened V by 0 bases and J by 6 bases, and 10 bases separated the two germline ends. CDR3 residues: CASSLGGPGEQYF. The CDR3 region has the DNA TGTGCCAGCAGCTTGGGAGGGCCCGGCGAGCAGTACTTC.

The chain carries TRBV12-5 and TRBJ2-2; D gene ambiguous. V lost 3 bases, J lost 6 bases, and 5 bases lay in between. The CDR3 is 12 amino acids. Germline-derived CDR1 and CDR2 are LGHNT and FRNRAP. The CDR3 sequence is CASGFRSGELFF. For the CDR3, the DNA is TGTGCTAGTGGTTTTAGGTCCGGGGAGCTGTTTTTT.

This clonotype was observed a few times. In DNA, the CDR3 is TGCAGCGTCTGGACAGAGAACACTGAAGCTTTCTTT. Translated: CSVWTENTEAFF. V usage is TRBV29-1 and J usage is TRBJ1-1, with TRBD1 as a possible D gene (6 bases). The germline V gene has CDR1 SQVTM and CDR2 ANQGSEA. Trimming cost V 6 bases and J 1 base, with 9 bases left between them. The CDR3 totals 12 residues.

This clonotype was observed a few times. The V and J genes are TRBV12-3 or TRBV12-4 and TRBJ2-7, with 7 nucleotides matching TRBD1. The V segment lost 5 bases and the J segment 6 bases; nucleotides outside the gene matches: 4. The CDR3 consists of 12 residues. As DNA, the CDR3 is TGTGCCAGCAGTAGGGGGCCCACCGAGCAGTACTTC. Its protein product is CASSRGPTEQYF.

This clonotype was counted many times. V and J are TRBV5-1 and TRBJ2-3, with D hard to call. In germline, CDR1 is SGHRS, CDR2 YFSETQ. The CDR3 totals 13 residues. Trimming pared 1 base from V and 6 bases from J, leaving 9 bases between. The DNA of the CDR3 is TGCGCCAGCAGCTTGTCCTCCGGGGATACGCAGTATTTT. Translating gives CASSLSSGDTQYF.

This chain connects TRBV5-1 to TRBJ2-2; 7 bases agree with TRBD1. The germline CDR1 and CDR2 sequences are SGHRS and YFSETQ. The J segment lost 6 bases and the V segment lost 0 bases, leaving 5 bases of the junction unmatched. The CDR3 covers 15 residues. The CDR3: CASSLARQGPGELFF. Written as DNA, the CDR3 is TGCGCCAGCAGCTTGGCCCGACAGGGTCCCGGGGAGCTGTTTTTT.

This chain links TRBV11-2 with TRBJ2-1, with D possibly matching TRBD2 (5 bases). The V and J ends lost 6 bases and 3 bases respectively, with 9 bases between them. The CDR3 has 13 residues. Germline lookup yields CDR1 SGHAT and CDR2 FQNNGV. CDR3 amino acids: CASRHRDYNEQFF. CDR3 bases: TGTGCCAGCAGGCACCGGGACTACAATGAGCAGTTCTTC.

This clonotype was counted at least ten times. The chain recombines TRBV12-3 or TRBV12-4 with TRBJ2-7; D ambiguous. Between the trimmed V and J ends, which lost 5 bases and 4 bases, there was a span of 9 bases. The CDR3 consists of 12 residues. CDR3 bases: TGTGCCAGCAGTCCGGTTGGGTACGAGCAGTACTTC. It yields the protein CASSPVGYEQYF.

This clonotype was observed a few times. This chain joins TRBV6-1 and TRBJ2-7; no firm D call. V was shortened by 5 bases and J by 1 base, with 12 bases between the two germline ends. CDR3 size: 14 residues. Germline CDR1 reads MNHNS; CDR2 reads SASEGT. DNA of the CDR3: TGTGCCAGCAGTCAGGCCGATATTTCCTACGAGCAGTACTTC. It encodes CASSQADISYEQYF.

This clonotype showed up just a few times. This sequence joins TRBV10-3 and TRBJ2-2; no firm D call. Germline V gives CDR1 ENHRY, CDR2 SYGVKD. V was shortened by 6 bases and J by 9 bases, with 14 bases between the two germline ends. This CDR3 is built from 13 residues. The CDR3 sequence is CAISPEPSRELFF. Here the CDR3 DNA reads TGTGCCATCAGCCCAGAGCCTTCTAGGGAGCTGTTTTTT.

This clonotype occurred a few times. The chain has TRBV15 and TRBJ2-7; no reliable D call. Germline CDR1 is LNHNV and CDR2 is YYDKDF (reference sequence). The ends were cut back, 2 bases at V and 1 base at J, with 9 bases in the middle. CDR3 size: 14 residues. CDR3 in amino acids: CATSRIQESYEQYF. CDR3 DNA sequence: TGTGCCACCAGCAGAATCCAGGAATCCTACGAGCAGTACTTC.

This clonotype occurred a few times. The rearrangement uses TRBV7-3 and TRBJ2-1; 9 nucleotides align to TRBD2. Germline V gene sequence: CDR1 SGHTA, CDR2 FQGTGA. V lost 0 bases and J lost 0; bases outside the gene matches: 0. The CDR3 sequence is 16 residues long. This CDR3 reads CASSLTTSGSYNEQFF. In nucleotides, the CDR3 is TGTGCCAGCAGCTTAACGACTAGCGGCTCCTACAATGAGCAGTTCTTC.

This chain connects TRBV20-1 to TRBJ2-1, with 13 bases aligning to TRBD2. Per germline, CDR1 DFQATT and CDR2 SNEGSKA (reference sequence). The CDR3 is 15 residues long. Trimming cost V 3 bases and J 7 bases; bases outside gene matches: 6. The CDR3 protein is CSARKLAGGPNEQFF. CDR3 bases: TGCAGTGCTAGGAAACTAGCGGGGGGGCCGAATGAGCAGTTCTTC.

This clonotype was seen only a few times. The chain uses TRBV24-1 and TRBJ2-5, with D hard to call. Germline CDR1 reads KGHDR; CDR2 reads SFDVKD. The CDR3 extends over 13 amino acids. V lost 4 bases, J lost 13 bases, and 18 bases lay in between. As DNA, the CDR3 is TGTGCCACCAGTGAGGTCGATGTAGGGCAGCTGTACTTC. This encodes CATSEVDVGQLYF.